The 22 T cell receptor beta chains reported below all come from one sample, sequenced in a study of blood T cell repertoires in COVID-19. Assay: immunoSEQ multiplex PCR; the TCRdb copy retains only in-frame clones and omits some. The table shows hundreds of thousands of clones, with roughly 89% occurring only once. The source material was peripheral blood. These receptors all come from a woman younger than 35 who had recovered from COVID-19.

This sequence joins TRBV7-2 and TRBJ2-5; perhaps TRBD2 as D (5 bases). Trimming took off 0 bases at V and 1 base at J, with 15 bases between the two ends. CDR1 is SGHTA, CDR2 FQGNSA, per germline. The CDR3 covers 17 residues. Written as DNA, the CDR3 is TGTGCCAGCAGCTTAGCATCTGTGGGAGCCTCCCAAGAGACCCAGTACTTC. This codes for CASSLASVGASQETQYF.

The chain carries TRBV11-2 and TRBJ1-1; 8 bases match TRBD1. The CDR3 totals 16 residues. The ends lost 8 bases at V and 5 bases at J; junction bases unmatched: 16. Germline CDR1 and CDR2: SGHAT and FQNNGV. The CDR3 coding sequence is TGTGCCAGCGGTCAGGGGTCAGGGGGCAGAAGAACTGAAGCTTTCTTT. Protein sequence: CASGQGSGGRRTEAFF. The variable domain in full, completed from reference TRBV11-2 and TRBJ1-1, reads EAGVAQSPRYKIIEKRQSVAFWCNPISGHATLYWYQQILGQGPKLLIQFQNNGVVDDSQLPKDRFSAERLKGVDSTLKIQPAKLEDSAVYLCASGQGSGGRRTEAFFGQGTRLTVV.

In its sample, this clone was seen a few times. One end of the junction does not line up with germline, which may come from a read error. The V gene is TRBV30, the J gene TRBJ1-2; 7 positions agree with TRBD1. From germline, CDR1 is GTSNPN and CDR2 SVGIG (reference sequence). This CDR3 contains 13 residues. This CDR3 reads CAWSGQGLAHPRF. CDR3 sequence (DNA): TGTGCCTGGAGTGGACAGGGTTTGGCCCACCCCCGGTTC. Full variable domain (outside the CDR3, taken from reference TRBV30 and TRBJ1-2): SQTIHQWPATLVQPVGSPLSLECTVEGTSNPNLYWYRQAAGRGLQLLFYSVGIGQISSEVPQNLSASRPQDRQFILSSKKLLLSDSGFYLCAWSGQGLAHPRFGSGTRLTVV.

The rearrangement uses TRBV5-1 and TRBJ2-1; TRBD2 matches 8 bases. J was trimmed by 5 bases and V by 0 bases; bases with no gene match: 7. Germline V gene sequence: CDR1 SGHRS, CDR2 YFSETQ. CDR3 length equals 16 residues. The chain's CDR3 is CASSLVIAGTNNEQFF. In DNA form, the CDR3 reads TGCGCCAGCAGCTTGGTTATAGCGGGGACTAACAATGAGCAGTTCTTC.

The chain links TRBV19 to TRBJ2-1; D perhaps matches TRBD1 (5 bases). Trimming pared 3 bases from V and 5 bases from J, leaving 14 bases between. The CDR3 is 15 amino acids. From germline, CDR1 is LNHDA and CDR2 SQIVND (reference sequence). CDR3 nucleotides: TGTGCCAGTAGTATTACCACGTTGGGGCACAATGAGCAGTTCTTC. It yields the protein CASSITTLGHNEQFF. Full variable domain (outside the CDR3, taken from reference TRBV19 and TRBJ2-1): DGGITQSPKYLFRKEGQNVTLSCEQNLNHDAMYWYRQDPGQGLRLIYYSQIVNDFQKGDIAEGYSVSREKKESFPLTVTSAQKNPTAFYLCASSITTLGHNEQFFGPGTRLTVL.

The rearrangement uses TRBV21-1 and TRBJ2-2; the D call in the table, TRBD1, was not verified against the DNA. TRBV21-1 is given as a pseudogene. This CDR3 contains 16 residues. The CDR3 bases are TGTGCCAGCAGCAGATATGAACACCCGAACACCGGGGAGCTGTTTTTT. The encoded protein is CASSRYEHPNTGELFF.

The chain carries TRBV20-1 and TRBJ2-5; the match to TRBD1 covers 8 bases. The CDR3 has 11 amino acids. CDR1 is DFQATT, CDR2 SNEGSKA, per germline (reference sequence). J was trimmed by 5 bases and V by 6 bases; bases with no gene match: 2. CDR3 in DNA: TGCAGTGCGTGGACAGGGGAGACCCAGTACTTC. Translated: CSAWTGETQYF.

The genes are TRBV9 and TRBJ1-2, with D possibly TRBD1 on 5 matching bases. Trimming took off 3 bases at V and 8 bases at J, with 11 bases between the two ends. CDR1 and CDR2 (germline): SGDLS, YYNGEE. The CDR3 extends over 12 amino acids. DNA of the CDR3: TGTGCCAGCAGCGCAGGGTTGCGGGGCTACACCTTC. Translating it yields CASSAGLRGYTF.

V and J are TRBV7-9 and TRBJ1-4; TRBD1 might be the D (6 bases). CDR3 length: 17 amino acids. Trimming took off 1 base at V and 0 bases at J, with 12 bases between the two ends. CDR1 SEHNR and CDR2 FQNEAQ come from the germline V gene (reference sequence). The CDR3 sequence is CASSLVSQGPTNEKLFF. CDR3 DNA sequence: TGTGCCAGCAGCTTAGTGTCACAGGGCCCAACTAATGAAAAACTGTTTTTT.

The chain's CDR3 is CASSKSLGETQYF. CDR3 DNA sequence: TGTGCCAGCAGTAAATCCCTCGGGGAGACCCAGTACTTC. The chain couples TRBV7-2 to TRBJ2-5, with no clear D. The CDR3 is 13 residues long. Germline V gene data show CDR1 as SGHTA and CDR2 as FQGNSA. Trimming left V 6 bases short and J 5 bases short, with 13 bases between. Based on the CDR3 plus reference TRBV7-2 and TRBJ2-5, the full variable domain is GAGVSQSPSNKVTEKGKDVELRCDPISGHTALYWYRQSLGQGLEFLIYFQGNSAPDKSGLPSDRFSAERTGGSVSTLTIQRTQQEDSAVYLCASSKSLGETQYFGPGTRLLVL.

The chain joins TRBV28 to TRBJ1-2, with TRBD1 identical over 9 bases. The germline V gene encodes CDR1 MDHEN and CDR2 SYDVKM. There are 14 residues in the CDR3. V lost 3 bases to trimming and J lost 5 bases; unmatched junction nucleotides: 4. CDR3 region: CASSFIGQGYGYTF. In nucleotides, the CDR3 is TGTGCCAGCAGTTTCATCGGACAGGGGTATGGCTACACCTTC.

This clone was detected a few times. This chain connects TRBV5-1 to TRBJ1-1; D possibly corresponds to TRBD1 (5 bases). The V gene's germline CDR1 is SGHRS and CDR2 YFSETQ. Trimming stripped 4 bases from V and 6 bases from J, with 16 bases between. The CDR3 runs 14 residues. The CDR3 bases are TGCGCCAGCAGCCCTGAGGGAGGGGTGGCTGAAGCTTTCTTT. Translating it yields CASSPEGGVAEAFF.

This chain joins TRBV6-4 and TRBJ2-3; D unclear. Trimming took off 8 bases at V and 5 bases at J, with 5 bases between the two ends. This CDR3 spans 10 amino acids. Germline V lookup: CDR1 MRHNA, CDR2 SNTAGT. CDR3 in DNA: TGTGCCAGCCGCGGAGATACGCAGTATTTT. It yields the protein CASRGDTQYF.

CDR3: CASRTAGLAGVIYNEQFF. CDR3 nucleotides: TGTGCCAGCCGGACAGCGGGACTAGCGGGAGTGATCTACAATGAGCAGTTCTTC. The chain uses TRBV19 and TRBJ2-1; 14 positions agree with TRBD2. The germline CDR1 and CDR2 sequences are LNHDA and SQIVND (reference sequence). The CDR3 consists of 18 residues. V lost 9 bases to trimming and J lost 3 bases; unmatched junction nucleotides: 13.

The chain combines TRBV18 with TRBJ1-5; maybe TRBD1 (5 bases). Germline loops: CDR1 KGHSH, CDR2 LQKENI. The CDR3 runs 15 residues. The V and J ends lost 3 bases and 2 bases respectively, with 11 bases between them. The CDR3 DNA follows: TGTGCCAGCTCACCGGGGGGGGGTGGCAATCAGCCCCAGCATTTT. It codes for CASSPGGGGNQPQHF.

This clone was seen just once. This chain connects TRBV4-3 to TRBJ2-1; 8 bases are shared with TRBD2. The CDR3 sequence is 19 residues long. In germline, CDR1 is LGHNA, CDR2 YSLEER. Losses at the gene ends were 2 bases for V and 9 bases for J; bases not matched to a gene: 21. This CDR3 reads CASSQLGQRAGVWTSEQFF. As DNA, the CDR3 is TGCGCCAGCAGCCAACTTGGACAGAGAGCGGGAGTCTGGACTAGTGAGCAGTTCTTC.

The J gene is TRBJ2-1, the V gene TRBV4-1; TRBD2 aligns across 8 bases. The CDR3 is 18 residues long. The junction had 10 bases not matched to a gene; V was cut back by 0 bases and J by 3 bases. Germline V gene lookup returns CDR1 MGHRA and CDR2 YSYEKL. In DNA form, the CDR3 reads TGCGCCAGCAGCCAAGATACGATAGCGGGACGCATCTACAATGAGCAGTTCTTC. Encoded protein: CASSQDTIAGRIYNEQFF.

V and J are TRBV15 and TRBJ1-2, with D tentatively TRBD1 (6 bases). Trimming cost V 8 bases and J 7 bases, with 20 bases left between them. The CDR3 is made up of 14 amino acids. CDR1 and CDR2 (germline): LNHNV, YYDKDF (reference sequence). CDR3 region: CATEHGGLTGGYTF. The CDR3 DNA reads TGTGCCACCGAACACGGGGGGCTGACAGGTGGCTACACCTTC.

The CDR3 reads CASSQDLRTDTQYF. As DNA, the CDR3 is TGCGCCAGCAGCCAAGATTTGCGTACAGATACGCAGTATTTT. This chain joins TRBV4-3 and TRBJ2-3; D is uncertain. V was shortened by 0 bases and J by 3 bases, with 7 bases between the two germline ends. The V gene's germline CDR1 is LGHNA and CDR2 YSLEER. The CDR3 is 14 amino acids.

V is TRBV7-9 and J is TRBJ2-7; 8 bases align to TRBD1. CDR1 is SEHNR and CDR2 is FQNEAQ in the germline V gene (reference sequence). Trimming took 1 base from V and 2 from J; bases not matched to a gene: 4. The CDR3 runs 15 residues. CDR3 amino acids: CASSLVTGGAYEQYV. Here the CDR3 DNA reads TGTGCCAGCAGCTTAGTTACAGGGGGTGCCTACGAGCAGTACGTC.

V and J are TRBV2 and TRBJ1-4; D might be TRBD1 (5 bases). V lost 8 bases and J lost 8, with 18 bases in between. CDR3 length: 14 residues. Looked up from germline, CDR1 is SNHLY and CDR2 is FYNNEI. CDR3 nucleotides: TGTGCCAGCGGGACTCACACCTATGGCGAAAAACTGTTTTTT. It codes for CASGTHTYGEKLFF.

V is TRBV12-5 and J is TRBJ1-2; 7 bases line up with TRBD1. V was clipped by 7 bases and J by 1 base; unmatched bases: 15. Germline loops: CDR1 LGHNT, CDR2 FRNRAP. This CDR3 comprises 17 residues. CDR3 region: CASASSRQGSVNYGYTF. CDR3 in DNA: TGTGCTAGTGCCTCTTCCCGACAGGGAAGCGTTAACTATGGCTACACCTTC.